This T cell receptor (beta chain) came from a study of cytomegalovirus exposure and HLA in healthy donors. Study as a whole: Of several hundred genotyped donors, 81% clustered with self-reported Caucasian donors.

The study's findings and limits: Per a prior analysis, the majority of TCR beta V segments were productive roughly 90% or roughly 30% of the time. A later look showed TCR association rates differing by HLA locus, highest for DRB1 and lowest for HLA-C. Reportedly, a later analysis found an Asian-associated ancestry cluster had fewer N-insertions than the approximately 700-donor mean.

The CDR3 runs 13 residues. Germline V gives CDR1 SEHNR, CDR2 FQNEAQ (reference sequence). Trimming left V 8 bases short and J 7 bases short, with 17 bases between. Note on this clone: The target antigen is unknown.

Researchers ran the PCR with 60 Vbeta and 13 Jbeta primers. Some clones are missing from TCRdb's copy, which holds only in-frame ones; the method was immunoSEQ multiplex PCR. The sample lists approximately 140,000 clones; about three quarters were seen once. Source material: PBMCs. This sequence joins TRBV7-9 and TRBJ1-1; D is perhaps TRBD1 (6 bases). The sequence was obtained from a middle-aged man in good health and CMV-seropositive. CDR3 DNA sequence: TGTGCCAGCTCCGGTTTGGGGGCGAGTGAAGCTTTCTTT. This encodes CASSGLGASEAFF.